The 8 T cell receptor beta chains listed next were all sequenced from one sample in a study of blood T cell repertoires in COVID-19. Assay: immunoSEQ multiplex PCR; the TCRdb copy retains only in-frame clones and omits some. Among around 220,000 clones, around 83% were seen once, and the ten largest hold 10%. Specimen: peripheral blood. The receptors stem from a woman between 50 and 59 years old with COVID-19, enrolled during active disease.

The V and J genes are TRBV19 and TRBJ2-7; D is undetermined. This CDR3 comprises 15 residues. Germline CDR1 LNHDA, CDR2 SQIVND (reference sequence). The ends were cut back, 3 bases at V and 3 bases at J, with 15 bases in the middle. CDR3 sequence reads: CASSIGTESHYEQYF. Written as DNA, the CDR3 is TGTGCCAGTAGTATCGGCACAGAATCCCACTACGAGCAGTACTTC.

This clone appeared a few times. V usage is TRBV4-1 and J usage is TRBJ2-2; TRBD1 agrees at 8 bases. The V segment lost 1 base and the J segment 3 bases; nucleotides outside the gene matches: 13. The CDR3 length is 19 residues. The germline CDR1 and CDR2 sequences are MGHRA and YSYEKL. The CDR3: CASSQGPIRTGTDTGELFF. CDR3 DNA: TGCGCCAGCAGCCAAGGACCCATTCGGACAGGGACGGACACCGGGGAGCTGTTTTTT.

The chain is built from TRBV5-5 and TRBJ2-1; 14 bases agree with TRBD2. Per the germline V gene, CDR1 is SGHKS and CDR2 is YYEKEE (reference sequence). This CDR3 spans 17 amino acids. After removal of 4 bases from V and 9 bases from J, the junction contained 12 bases not matched to a gene. In nucleotides, the CDR3 is TGTGCCAGCAGCCCGCTAGTGACTAGCGGGGGGGCCGGTGAGCAGTTCTTC. Translated: CASSPLVTSGGAGEQFF.

The V gene is TRBV16, the J gene TRBJ1-1; D perhaps matches TRBD1 (5 bases). Germline V CDR1 and CDR2: KGHSY, FQNENV. This CDR3 contains 13 residues. Between the trimmed V and J ends, which lost 4 bases and 1 base, there was a span of 7 bases. CDR3 sequence: CASSPQGNTEAFF. The CDR3 bases are TGTGCCAGCAGCCCGCAGGGGAACACTGAAGCTTTCTTT.

The rearrangement joins TRBV24-1 to TRBJ2-1, with 13 bases lining up with TRBD2. J lost 10 bases, V lost 7 bases, and 12 bases had no gene match. Germline loops: CDR1 KGHDR, CDR2 SFDVKD. The CDR3 runs 16 residues. The CDR3: CATSPTSGGAVREQFF. The CDR3 DNA sequence: TGTGCCACCAGCCCTACTAGCGGGGGGGCGGTCAGAGAGCAGTTCTTC.

V usage is TRBV24-1 and J usage is TRBJ2-1, with a possible D match to TRBD1 (6 bases). Per the germline V gene, CDR1 is KGHDR and CDR2 is SFDVKD. The CDR3 extends over 11 amino acids. Trimming pared 8 bases from V and 7 bases from J, leaving 8 bases between. The CDR3 region is CATTTGNEQFF. The DNA of the CDR3 is TGTGCCACCACCACAGGGAATGAGCAGTTCTTC.

The chain combines TRBV10-1 with TRBJ1-1, with D tentatively TRBD1 (6 bases). The CDR3 length is 14 residues. The V gene's germline CDR1 is WNHNN and CDR2 SYGVQD (reference sequence). Trimming removed 5 bases from V and 8 bases from J, with 18 bases in between. CDR3 in amino acids: CASSLDRRSAEAFF. CDR3 bases: TGCGCCAGCAGTTTAGACAGGCGCTCTGCCGAAGCTTTCTTT.

J is TRBJ2-7 and V is TRBV25-1; 10 bases map to TRBD2. Per the germline V gene, CDR1 is MGHDK and CDR2 is SYGVNS. The V segment lost 1 base and the J segment 3 bases; nucleotides outside the gene matches: 9. The CDR3 spans 17 residues. The CDR3 region has the DNA TGTGCCAGCAGTGAATCTGTCCTAGCGGGGGCCTACTACGAGCAGTACTTC. Translation gives CASSESVLAGAYYEQYF.